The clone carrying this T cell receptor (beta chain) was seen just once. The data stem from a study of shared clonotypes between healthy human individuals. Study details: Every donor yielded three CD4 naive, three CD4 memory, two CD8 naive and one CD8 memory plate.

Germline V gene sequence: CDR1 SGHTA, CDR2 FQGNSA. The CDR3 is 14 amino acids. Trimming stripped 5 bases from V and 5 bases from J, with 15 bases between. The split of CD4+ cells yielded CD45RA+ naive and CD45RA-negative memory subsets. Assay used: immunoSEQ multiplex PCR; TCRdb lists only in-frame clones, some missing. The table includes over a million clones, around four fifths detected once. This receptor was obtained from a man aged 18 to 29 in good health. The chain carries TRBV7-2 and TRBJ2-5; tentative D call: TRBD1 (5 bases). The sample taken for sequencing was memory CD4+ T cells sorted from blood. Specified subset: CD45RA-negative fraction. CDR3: CASSQGRRVETQYF. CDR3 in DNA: TGTGCCAGCAGCCAGGGCAGGAGAGTTGAGACCCAGTACTTC.